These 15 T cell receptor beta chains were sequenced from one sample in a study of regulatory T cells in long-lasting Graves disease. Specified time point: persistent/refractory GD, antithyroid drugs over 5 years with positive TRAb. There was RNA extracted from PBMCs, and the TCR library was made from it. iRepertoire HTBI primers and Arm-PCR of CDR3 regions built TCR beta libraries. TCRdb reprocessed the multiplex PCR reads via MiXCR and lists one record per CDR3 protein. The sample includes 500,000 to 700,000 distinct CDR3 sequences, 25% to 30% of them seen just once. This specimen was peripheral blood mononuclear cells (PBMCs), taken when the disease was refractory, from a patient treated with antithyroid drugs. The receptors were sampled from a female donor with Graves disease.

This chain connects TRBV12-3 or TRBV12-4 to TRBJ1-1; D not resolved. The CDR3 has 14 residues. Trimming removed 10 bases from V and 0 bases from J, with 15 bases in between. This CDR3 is CATFPGRVNTEAFF. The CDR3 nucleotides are TGTGCCACCTTCCCCGGACGGGTGAACACTGAAGCTTTCTTT.

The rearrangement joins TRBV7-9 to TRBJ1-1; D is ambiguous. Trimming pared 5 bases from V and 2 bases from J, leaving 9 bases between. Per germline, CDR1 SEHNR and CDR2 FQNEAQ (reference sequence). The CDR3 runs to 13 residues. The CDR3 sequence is CASSRKPNTEAFF. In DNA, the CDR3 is TGTGCCAGCAGCCGAAAGCCTAACACTGAAGCTTTCTTT.

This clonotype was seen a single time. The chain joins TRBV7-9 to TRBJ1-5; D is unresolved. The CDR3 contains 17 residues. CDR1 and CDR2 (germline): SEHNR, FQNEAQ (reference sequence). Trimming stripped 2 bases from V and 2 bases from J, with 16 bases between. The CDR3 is CASSLNTAFGGNQPQHF. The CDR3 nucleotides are TGTGCCAGCAGCTTAAATACCGCGTTTGGGGGCAATCAGCCCCAGCATTTT.

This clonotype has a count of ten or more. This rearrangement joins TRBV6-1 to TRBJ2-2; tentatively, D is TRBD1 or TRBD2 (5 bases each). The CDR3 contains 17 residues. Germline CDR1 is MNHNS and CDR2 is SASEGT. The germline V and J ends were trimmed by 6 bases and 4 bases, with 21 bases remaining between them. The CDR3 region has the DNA TGTGCCAGCAGCGAAAGAGGGACGCAGGGTCCCACCGGGGAGCTGTTTTTT. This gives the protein CASSERGTQGPTGELFF.

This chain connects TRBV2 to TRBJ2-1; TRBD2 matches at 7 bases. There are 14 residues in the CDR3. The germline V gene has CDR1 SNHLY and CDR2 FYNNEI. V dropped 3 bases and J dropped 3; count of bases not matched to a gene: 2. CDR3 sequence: CASSDRDYYNEQFF. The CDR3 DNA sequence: TGTGCCAGCAGTGACCGGGACTACTACAATGAGCAGTTCTTC.

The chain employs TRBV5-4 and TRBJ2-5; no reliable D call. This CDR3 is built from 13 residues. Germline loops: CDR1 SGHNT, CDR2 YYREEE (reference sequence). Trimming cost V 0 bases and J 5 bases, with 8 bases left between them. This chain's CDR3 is CASSLGQWETQYF. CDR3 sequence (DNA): TGTGCCAGCAGCTTGGGACAATGGGAGACCCAGTACTTC.

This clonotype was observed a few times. The CDR3, as DNA: TGTGCCAGCAGCTTAGTCGGGGCAGGGAAAATGCGGACTGAAGCTTTCTTT. This gives the protein CASSLVGAGKMRTEAFF. The chain uses TRBV11-2 and TRBJ1-1; possibly TRBD1 for D (5 bases). V was shortened by 1 base and J by 5 bases, with 20 bases between the two germline ends. The germline gives CDR1 SGHAT, CDR2 FQNNGV. This CDR3 has 17 amino acids.

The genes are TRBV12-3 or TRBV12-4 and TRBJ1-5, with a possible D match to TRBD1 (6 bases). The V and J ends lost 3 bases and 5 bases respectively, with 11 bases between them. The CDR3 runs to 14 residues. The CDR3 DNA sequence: TGTGCCAGCAGTTTTCAGTCAGGGGATCAGCCCCAGCATTTT. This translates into CASSFQSGDQPQHF.

The CDR3, as DNA: TGTGCCAGCAGTTACTTGCACCAACTCCGGGACATACTCAATCAGCCCCAGCATTTT. Translated: CASSYLHQLRDILNQPQHF. V and J are TRBV6-2 or TRBV6-3 and TRBJ1-5; TRBD1 might be the D (6 bases). CDR3 length: 19 amino acids. Germline-derived CDR1 and CDR2 are MNHEY and SVGEGT. The V end was cut by 1 base, the J end by 3 bases, with 22 bases between.

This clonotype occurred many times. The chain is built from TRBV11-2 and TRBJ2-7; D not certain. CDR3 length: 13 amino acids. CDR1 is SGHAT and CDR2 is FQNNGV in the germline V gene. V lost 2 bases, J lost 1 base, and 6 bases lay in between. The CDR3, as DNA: TGTGCCAGCAGCTTAACCCTATCCTACGAGCAGTACTTC. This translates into CASSLTLSYEQYF.

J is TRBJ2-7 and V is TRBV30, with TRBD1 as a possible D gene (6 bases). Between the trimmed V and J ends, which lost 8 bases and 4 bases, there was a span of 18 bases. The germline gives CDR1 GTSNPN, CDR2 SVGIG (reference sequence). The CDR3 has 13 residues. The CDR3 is CAQHRVSRYEQYF. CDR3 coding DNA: TGTGCCCAGCACAGGGTCTCCCGGTACGAGCAGTACTTC.

In DNA form, the CDR3 reads TGTGCCAGCAGTTTAGCAGGTTTTAACACTGAAGCTTTCTTT. Translation: CASSLAGFNTEAFF. V is TRBV28 and J is TRBJ1-1; D not resolved. Trimming removed 2 bases from V and 2 bases from J, with 9 bases in between. This CDR3 is built from 14 residues. CDR1 is MDHEN, CDR2 SYDVKM, per germline.

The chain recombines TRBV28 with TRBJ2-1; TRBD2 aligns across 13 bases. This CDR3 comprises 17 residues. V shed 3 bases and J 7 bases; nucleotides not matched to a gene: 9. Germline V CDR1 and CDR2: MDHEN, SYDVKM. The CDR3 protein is CASSLDPPGLAGNEQFF. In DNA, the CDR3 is TGTGCCAGCAGTTTGGACCCCCCGGGACTAGCGGGGAATGAGCAGTTCTTC.

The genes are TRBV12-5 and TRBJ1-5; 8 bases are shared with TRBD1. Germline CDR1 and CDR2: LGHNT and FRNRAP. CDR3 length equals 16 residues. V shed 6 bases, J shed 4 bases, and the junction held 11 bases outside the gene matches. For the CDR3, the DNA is TGTGCTAGTGGGTTTAACAGGGGGTACTCGAATCAGCCCCAGCATTTT. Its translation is CASGFNRGYSNQPQHF.

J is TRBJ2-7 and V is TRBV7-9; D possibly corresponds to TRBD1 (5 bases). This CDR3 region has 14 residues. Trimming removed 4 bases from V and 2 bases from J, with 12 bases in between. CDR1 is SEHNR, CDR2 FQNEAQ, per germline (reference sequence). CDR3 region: CASSSLQGTYEQYF. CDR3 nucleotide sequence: TGTGCCAGCAGCTCCCTCCAGGGAACCTACGAGCAGTACTTC.